The 2 T cell receptor beta chains presented below share a single source sample, sequenced in a study of blood T cell repertoires in COVID-19. Here immunoSEQ multiplex PCR was the method, and the copy in TCRdb shows in-frame clones only, minus some. The profile shows fewer than 35,000 clones, 80% to 90% of them singletons. Sample: peripheral blood. These receptors were taken from an elderly man with acute or convalescent COVID-19.

The V gene is TRBV6-5, the J gene TRBJ2-3; 7 nucleotides agree with TRBD1. J was trimmed by 1 base and V by 6 bases; bases with no gene match: 7. The CDR3 contains 15 residues. Germline values: CDR1 MNHEY, CDR2 SVGAGI. The CDR3 DNA follows: TGTGCCAGCAGCCGCACAGGGGCCGGCACAGATACGCAGTATTTT. This encodes CASSRTGAGTDTQYF.

V gene TRBV2 combines with J gene TRBJ2-2; TRBD2 agrees at 7 bases. The CDR3 length is 14 residues. The germline V gene encodes CDR1 SNHLY and CDR2 FYNNEI. V lost 7 bases, J lost 2 bases, and 4 bases stayed unmatched. CDR3 amino acids: CASITGGNTGELFF. The CDR3, as DNA: TGTGCCAGCATCACGGGAGGAAACACCGGGGAGCTGTTTTTT. Full variable domain (rest looked up from reference TRBV2 and TRBJ2-2): EPEVTQTPSHQVTQMGQEVILRCVPISNHLYFYWYRQILGQKVEFLVSFYNNEISEKSEIFDDQFSVERPDGSNFTLKIRSTKLEDSAMYFCASITGGNTGELFFGEGSRLTVL.